This T cell receptor beta chain stems from a study of blood T cell repertoires in COVID-19. Study as a whole: Sites in the United States, Italy and Spain provided acute and convalescent COVID-19 samples. T cells, B-cell-depleted T cells, or PBMCs supplied cDNA or gDNA.

The authors' processing: Scientists estimated how many nucleated cells there were by amplifying reference gene primers. TCRdb's table, derived via immunoSEQ multiplex PCR, lists solely in-frame clones and lacks some. That table furnishes V, J and clone size, whereas the DNA furnished D and trimming. This sample carries 170,000 or so clones, roughly 86% of them seen once, and the ten largest clones take around 0.5%. Seattle participants joined during active infection and were tracked over time. This receptor was taken from a man in his 60s with COVID-19, enrolled during active disease. Sample: peripheral blood.

The CDR3 DNA is TGTGCCAGCAGTTTAATAGAGCGGGGGGGCAGATTATGGACAGATACGCAGTATTTT. Protein: CASSLIERGGRLWTDTQYF. The chain uses TRBV28 and TRBJ2-3, with 10 positions matching TRBD2. The CDR3 covers 19 residues. In germline, CDR1 is MDHEN, CDR2 SYDVKM. V gave up 2 bases and J gave up 3 bases; unmatched junction bases: 14.